The present T cell receptor beta chain was sequenced within a study of shared clonotypes between healthy human individuals. Study-wide findings and caveats: Rarefaction analysis demonstrated incomplete sorted-subset sequencing notwithstanding large depth. Generation probabilities of non-shared clonotypes were lower (relative to those shared by all four donors).

On this clone: Its specificity is not known.

The authors ran the assay at deep level. Data came from immunoSEQ multiplex PCR; TCRdb stores just in-frame clones and leaves some out. The sample carries roughly 2,000,000 clones, about 94% recorded once. CDR1 SNHLY and CDR2 FYNNEI come from the germline V gene. The CDR3 contains 14 residues. V was clipped by 10 bases and J by 0 bases, with 13 bases between them. Terminally differentiated effector memory CD45RA+ cells were excluded by CCR7 positive selection of CD45RO-negative cells. The material sequenced was naive CD8+ T cells sorted from blood. The receptor was derived from a man aged 18 to 30 in good health. The chain uses TRBV2 and TRBJ1-3; D might be TRBD1 (5 bases). In nucleotides, the CDR3 is TGTGCCACCCTGGGGGAGAACTCTGGAAACACCATATATTTT. Protein sequence: CATLGENSGNTIYF.